This entry lists 5 T cell receptor beta chains sequenced from one sample in a study of prognosis after radiotherapy for stage I lung cancer. Amplification of TCR beta CDR3 from genomic DNA used two-round multiplex PCR. First-round PCR employed TRBV- and TRBJ-specific primers for each gene. Using its own MiXCR run on the multiplex PCR reads, TCRdb lists one record per CDR3 protein. There are over 45,000 distinct CDR3 sequences in the sample; approximately 26% occur only once, and about 7.5% lies in the top ten. Specimen: PBMCs, collected before or after stereotactic body radiation therapy (not recorded which). The receptor set was obtained from a donor older than 45 with non-small cell lung cancer.

Details on this clonotype: This sequence may be a read error, since a much larger clone differs from it by one base. The J gene is TRBJ2-5, the V gene TRBV19, with D perhaps TRBD2 (5 bases). This CDR3 has 13 amino acids. Germline V CDR1 and CDR2: LNHDA, SQIVND (reference sequence). CDR3 sequence (DNA): TGTGCCAGTAGCGGTCTCCAAGCGGAGACCAAGTACTTC. Its protein product is CASSGLQAETKYF.

This clonotype has a count of ten or more. The rearrangement joins TRBV12-3 or TRBV12-4 to TRBJ2-7; D might be TRBD1 or TRBD2, each matching 5 bases. CDR3 length: 14 residues. Trimming removed 1 base from V and 7 bases from J, with 14 bases in between. CDR3 amino acids: CASSLVGGNGEQYF. In nucleotides, the CDR3 is TGTGCCAGCAGTTTAGTTGGGGGAAACGGGGAGCAGTACTTC.

Remarks on this clonotype: A much larger clone sits a single nucleotide away, making a read error possible. This chain joins TRBV18 and TRBJ2-1; 9 nucleotides align to TRBD2. CDR1 is KGHSH, CDR2 LQKENI, per germline. V was clipped by 6 bases and J by 8 bases; unmatched bases: 17. The CDR3 has 17 residues. The DNA for the CDR3 is TGTGCCAGCTCGCCCTTAAGGTGCGGGGGGGGCCGGGATGAGCAGTTCTTC. Protein product: CASSPLRCGGGRDEQFF.

This clonotype was counted many times. This rearrangement joins TRBV19 to TRBJ2-1; maybe TRBD1 (5 bases). Germline V CDR1 and CDR2: LNHDA, SQIVND (reference sequence). Trimming shortened V by 4 bases and J by 9 bases, and 16 bases separated the two germline ends. The CDR3 runs to 14 residues. This CDR3 is CASSTSLPRGEQFF. CDR3 in DNA: TGTGCCAGTAGTACCTCCCTCCCAAGGGGTGAGCAGTTCTTC. The full variable domain, completed using reference TRBV19 and TRBJ2-1, is DGGITQSPKYLFRKEGQNVTLSCEQNLNHDAMYWYRQDPGQGLRLIYYSQIVNDFQKGDIAEGYSVSREKKESFPLTVTSAQKNPTAFYLCASSTSLPRGEQFFGPGTRLTVL.

Concerning this clonotype: A much larger clone lies one base from this, so it may be a read error. The rearrangement joins TRBV29-1 to TRBJ2-7, with 12 bases that match TRBD1. CDR3 length: 13 amino acids. Trimming took 5 bases from V and 7 from J; bases not matched to a gene: 6. Germline V gene lookup returns CDR1 SQVTM and CDR2 ANQGSEA. CDR3 bases: TGCAGCGTTAAGGGACAGGGGGCGTGGGAGCAGTACTTC. It encodes CSVKGQGAWEQYF.